This TCR beta chain was identified during a study of blood T cells in healthy people across ages. Per the germline V gene, CDR1 is SGHRS and CDR2 is YFSETQ. The CDR3 loop spans 16 amino acids. Using a J-beta primer mix together with a sample-barcoded 5' primer, a second PCR was run for 7 to 11 cycles. One entry per CDR3 protein, called by TCRdb with MiXCR from the 5' RACE reads. This sample yields over 1,500,000 distinct CDR3 sequences, of which 49% are seen a single time; less than 2.5% belongs to the top ten. The source material was blood. The sequence derives from a woman between 40 and 50 years old in good health. This sequence joins TRBV5-1 and TRBJ2-5, with 7 bases identical to TRBD1. The DNA end lines up better with TRBJ2-7; the J call may be wrong. The CDR3: CASGSALGQENYEQYF. The CDR3 DNA follows: TGCGCCAGCGGGTCCGCCCTAGGACAGGAGAACTACGAGCAGTACTTC.